Each of the 27 T cell receptor beta chains below was sequenced from the same sample in a study of cytomegalovirus exposure and HLA in healthy donors. The PCR contained 60 Vbeta and 13 Jbeta primers. Clones were read by immunoSEQ multiplex PCR, and TCRdb kept only the in-frame ones, dropping some. The sample totals 55,000 to 65,000 clones; its top ten clones hold about 3.5%. Sequencing used PBMCs. The receptors were gathered from a woman aged 18-29 years in good health and CMV-seronegative.

V usage is TRBV5-1 and J usage is TRBJ1-4; D is perhaps TRBD1 (5 bases). This CDR3 has 15 residues. Germline V lookup: CDR1 SGHRS, CDR2 YFSETQ. The V end lost 0 bases, the J end lost 3 bases, and 9 bases lay between the germline ends. The DNA for the CDR3 is TGCGCCAGCAGCTTGGGGGGCCGGTCTAATGAAAAACTGTTTTTT. Translated, it gives CASSLGGRSNEKLFF.

The chain combines TRBV5-6 with TRBJ1-1; unclear D gene. Trimming took 0 bases from V and 8 from J, leaving 8 bases between them. Looked up from germline, CDR1 is SGHDT and CDR2 is YYEEEE. This CDR3 spans 12 amino acids. In DNA form, the CDR3 reads TGTGCCAGCAGCTTGGCCCGGAGAGAAGCTTTCTTT. Translating gives CASSLARREAFF.

This chain uses TRBV7-3 with TRBJ1-2; TRBD1 aligns across 8 bases. Losses at the gene ends were 5 bases for V and 5 bases for J; bases not matched to a gene: 7. Per germline, CDR1 SGHTA and CDR2 FQGTGA. The CDR3 sequence is 14 residues long. CDR3 residues: CASSPPGQVYGYTF. The CDR3 coding sequence is TGTGCCAGCAGCCCACCGGGACAGGTTTATGGCTACACCTTC. Filled out from reference TRBV7-3 and TRBJ1-2, the complete variable domain reads GAGVSQTPSNKVTEKGKYVELRCDPISGHTALYWYRQSLGQGPEFLIYFQGTGAADDSGLPNDRFFAVRPEGSVSTLKIQRTERGDSAVYLCASSPPGQVYGYTFGSGTRLTVV.

The V call is TRBV7-6, the J call TRBJ2-7; the D gene is possibly TRBD2 (5 bases). CDR3 size: 14 residues. Per germline, CDR1 SGHVS and CDR2 FNYEAQ. V lost 2 bases to trimming and J lost 6 bases, with 14 bases between them. The CDR3 DNA follows: TGTGCCAGCAGCTTACTCTCGGGAAACCGCGAGCAGTACTTC. Its protein product is CASSLLSGNREQYF.

The chain employs TRBV30 and TRBJ1-2; 11 nucleotides line up with TRBD1. V was pared by 4 bases and J by 8 bases, with 21 bases of the junction left unmatched. Germline CDR1 is GTSNPN and CDR2 is SVGIG (reference sequence). CDR3 length: 18 residues. This CDR3 reads CAWTAWGSGTGGMRGYTF. For the CDR3, the DNA is TGTGCCTGGACCGCTTGGGGATCCGGGACAGGGGGTATGCGGGGCTACACCTTC.

The chain has TRBV6-6 and TRBJ2-7, with D perhaps TRBD2 (5 bases). The CDR3 spans 14 residues. Between the trimmed V and J ends, which lost 7 bases and 2 bases, there was a span of 15 bases. Germline loops: CDR1 MNHNY, CDR2 SVGAGI (reference sequence). This chain's CDR3 is CASNREKGTYEQYF. The CDR3 DNA sequence: TGTGCCAGCAATCGGGAAAAAGGAACCTACGAGCAGTACTTC.

The chain joins TRBV6-6 to TRBJ1-6; a weak D match, TRBD1 (5 bases). Germline V lookup: CDR1 MNHNY, CDR2 SVGAGI (reference sequence). This CDR3 spans 14 amino acids. The ends were cut back, 6 bases at V and 6 bases at J, with 12 bases in the middle. The CDR3 DNA reads TGTGCCAGCAGGGCGGGGACGGGTAATTCACCCCTCCACTTT. It specifies CASRAGTGNSPLHF.

The chain is built from TRBV6-4 and TRBJ2-5; 7 nucleotides align to TRBD2. Germline V lookup: CDR1 MRHNA, CDR2 SNTAGT. Trimming took 4 bases from V and 2 from J; bases not matched to a gene: 4. This CDR3 contains 14 residues. Here the CDR3 reads CASSVSSGQETQYF. In DNA form, the CDR3 reads TGTGCCAGCAGTGTGAGTAGCGGGCAAGAGACCCAGTACTTC.

The rearrangement joins TRBV5-1 to TRBJ2-7; D possibly corresponds to TRBD2 (5 bases). CDR1 is SGHRS, CDR2 YFSETQ, per germline. Trimming removed 0 bases from V and 2 bases from J, with 12 bases in between. The CDR3 is made up of 15 amino acids. In nucleotides, the CDR3 is TGCGCCAGCAGCTTGGAACTAGTACCGGCCTACGAGCAGTACTTC. Encoded protein: CASSLELVPAYEQYF. The variable domain in full, completed from reference TRBV5-1 and TRBJ2-7, reads KAGVTQTPRYLIKTRGQQVTLSCSPISGHRSVSWYQQTPGQGLQFLFEYFSETQRNKGNFPGRFSGRQFSNSRSEMNVSTLELGDSALYLCASSLELVPAYEQYFGPGTRLTVT.

In nucleotides, the CDR3 is TGTGCCAGCAGTTCCGGACAGAGCTCTGGGGCCAACGTCCTGACTTTC. As protein: CASSSGQSSGANVLTF. The J gene is TRBJ2-6, the V gene TRBV25-1; a weak D match, TRBD1 (6 bases). The germline gives CDR1 MGHDK, CDR2 SYGVNS. The germline V and J ends were trimmed by 5 bases and 0 bases, with 11 bases remaining between them. The CDR3 spans 16 residues.

The rearrangement links TRBV30 to TRBJ1-3; perhaps TRBD1 as D (6 bases). V was clipped by 7 bases and J by 4 bases, with 11 bases between them. The germline V gene encodes CDR1 GTSNPN and CDR2 SVGIG (reference sequence). The CDR3 is made up of 12 amino acids. CDR3 loop: CAYRAAGNTIYF. The CDR3 bases are TGTGCCTACAGGGCAGCAGGAAACACCATATATTTT.

The J gene is TRBJ1-2, the V gene TRBV29-1; 9 bases are shared with TRBD1. The CDR3 extends over 14 amino acids. CDR1 SQVTM and CDR2 ANQGSEA come from the germline V gene. Trimming cost V 5 bases and J 6 bases; bases outside gene matches: 10. The CDR3 reads CSVPNRGPLDGYTF. For the CDR3, the DNA is TGCAGCGTTCCCAACAGGGGGCCATTGGATGGCTACACCTTC.

This chain connects TRBV2 to TRBJ2-2; D unresolved. The CDR3 contains 14 residues. CDR1 and CDR2 (germline): SNHLY, FYNNEI. Between the trimmed V and J ends, which lost 4 bases and 0 bases, there was a span of 6 bases. This CDR3 is CASSVSSNTGELFF. The CDR3 DNA reads TGTGCCAGCAGTGTGAGCTCGAACACCGGGGAGCTGTTTTTT.

This chain links TRBV6-1 with TRBJ2-7; D perhaps matches TRBD1 (6 bases). The CDR3 consists of 15 residues. The germline CDR1 and CDR2 sequences are MNHNS and SASEGT. Between the trimmed V and J ends, which lost 6 bases and 2 bases, there was a span of 17 bases. DNA of the CDR3: TGTGCCAGCAGGGACCCCCAGGGGAACGCCTACGAGCAGTACTTC. The encoded protein is CASRDPQGNAYEQYF.

The CDR3 region has the DNA TGTGCCAGCAGTGAATCGAAACTAGCGGGAGGATCTGGCGAGCAGTACTTC. Protein: CASSESKLAGGSGEQYF. This chain links TRBV25-1 with TRBJ2-7, with 12 bases matching TRBD2. Germline V gives CDR1 MGHDK, CDR2 SYGVNS. The V gene end was trimmed by 1 base and the J gene end by 6 bases; junction bases not matched to a gene: 10. This CDR3 has 17 residues.

The chain is built from TRBV10-2 and TRBJ2-7; maybe TRBD1 (5 bases). CDR1 and CDR2 from the germline V gene are WSHSY and SAAADI. The V and J ends lost 2 bases and 7 bases respectively, with 15 bases between them. This CDR3 has 14 amino acids. CDR3 DNA sequence: TGCGCCAGCAGTGAGGGGTTCAGGGCGAGGGAGCAGTACTTC. Its translation is CASSEGFRAREQYF.

The chain carries TRBV6-1 and TRBJ1-5; TRBD1 aligns across 8 bases. The CDR3 spans 17 residues. Germline CDR1 and CDR2: MNHNS and SASEGT. V gave up 4 bases and J gave up 4 bases; unmatched junction bases: 12. The CDR3 sequence is CASSGGAGDRRNQPQHF. The DNA for the CDR3 is TGTGCCAGCAGTGGGGGGGCGGGGGACAGGAGAAATCAGCCCCAGCATTTT.

The rearrangement links TRBV27 to TRBJ2-7; 9 positions match TRBD1. This CDR3 comprises 15 residues. Trimming at V came to 5 bases and at J to 1 base, leaving 6 bases not matched to a gene. Germline loops: CDR1 MNHEY, CDR2 SMNVEV (reference sequence). The CDR3 sequence: CASSRYGQGSYEQYF. In DNA form, the CDR3 reads TGTGCCAGCAGTCGTTACGGACAGGGGTCCTACGAGCAGTACTTC.

The J gene is TRBJ1-6, the V gene TRBV7-9; 8 bases are a match to TRBD1. V shed 6 bases and J 7 bases; nucleotides not matched to a gene: 14. Germline CDR1 and CDR2: SEHNR and FQNEAQ (reference sequence). The CDR3 spans 17 residues. In DNA form, the CDR3 reads TGTGCCAGCAGTTACAAACAGCAGGGGGCAAGGAATTCACCCCTCCACTTT. Translation gives CASSYKQQGARNSPLHF.

The chain couples TRBV5-1 to TRBJ1-3; perhaps TRBD1 as D (5 bases). Germline loops: CDR1 SGHRS, CDR2 YFSETQ. The germline V and J ends were trimmed by 1 base and 0 bases, with 5 bases remaining between them. CDR3 length equals 14 residues. CDR3 protein: CASSLTGSGNTIYF. The DNA of the CDR3 is TGCGCCAGCAGCTTGACAGGCTCTGGAAACACCATATATTTT.

This sequence joins TRBV7-3 and TRBJ1-2, with TRBD1 matching 10 bases. The CDR3 has 16 residues. Germline trimming cut 4 bases from V and 8 bases from J; bases unmatched to any gene: 13. CDR1 is SGHTA, CDR2 FQGTGA, per germline. CDR3 protein: CASSSLGQGSDGGYTF. CDR3 in DNA: TGTGCCAGCAGCTCCTTGGGACAGGGGTCCGATGGAGGCTACACCTTC.

This chain uses TRBV6-5 with TRBJ1-1; 8 nucleotides match TRBD1. The V segment lost 5 bases and the J segment 3 bases; nucleotides outside the gene matches: 5. Germline V lookup: CDR1 MNHEY, CDR2 SVGAGI. The CDR3 runs to 14 residues. In DNA form, the CDR3 reads TGTGCCAGCAGTGACAGGGGTTATGACACTGAAGCTTTCTTT. It specifies CASSDRGYDTEAFF.

CDR3 amino acids: CASSQDLGYTF. As DNA, the CDR3 is TGTGCCAGCAGCCAAGATCTTGGCTACACCTTC. This rearrangement joins TRBV4-2 to TRBJ1-2, with D uncertain. Per the germline V gene, CDR1 is LGHNA and CDR2 is YNFKEQ. The CDR3 has 11 residues. Trimming pared 0 bases from V and 7 bases from J, leaving 3 bases between.

The V call is TRBV19, the J call TRBJ1-2, with D possibly TRBD1 on 6 matching bases. Germline V gene data show CDR1 as LNHDA and CDR2 as SQIVND (reference sequence). CDR3 size: 15 residues. V gave up 1 base and J gave up 4 bases, with 13 bases separating them. CDR3 sequence: CASSIGDRRGYGYTF. CDR3 nucleotides: TGTGCCAGTAGTATAGGAGACAGGCGTGGCTATGGCTACACCTTC.

This chain uses TRBV6-6 with TRBJ2-1; D gene uncertain. With 2 bases removed from V and 10 bases from J, the gap between germline ends came to 12 bases. This CDR3 is built from 13 residues. Germline CDR1 and CDR2: MNHNY and SVGAGI (reference sequence). The CDR3 here is CASSYVSIQEQFF. CDR3 DNA sequence: TGTGCCAGCAGTTACGTCTCCATCCAGGAGCAGTTCTTC.

This chain connects TRBV27 to TRBJ1-6, with a tentative D call TRBD1 (6 bases). The CDR3 sequence is 20 residues long. In germline, CDR1 is MNHEY, CDR2 SMNVEV (reference sequence). V was clipped by 2 bases and J by 9 bases, with 29 bases between them. CDR3 loop: CASSLKMDRFALNSGSPLHF. CDR3 sequence (DNA): TGTGCCAGCAGTTTAAAGATGGACAGATTCGCATTAAATTCGGGTTCACCCCTCCACTTT.

The genes are TRBV6-5 and TRBJ1-5; D is possibly TRBD1 (5 bases). The germline CDR1 and CDR2 sequences are MNHEY and SVGAGI. The CDR3 contains 11 residues. The CDR3 nucleotides are TGTGCTTCGGGGGTGGGACAGCCCCAGCATTTT. This gives the protein CASGVGQPQHF.